The source of this T cell receptor (beta chain) is a study of control samples from healthy donors and cancer patients. The repertoire was sequenced with immunoSEQ multiplex PCR; TCRdb's copy has only in-frame clones and lacks some. The sample records over 150,000 clones, 96% being singletons. The CDR3 sequence is 16 residues long. The V gene end was trimmed by 1 base and the J gene end by 10 bases; junction bases not matched to a gene: 12. CDR1 is MGHRA and CDR2 is YSYEKL in the germline V gene. This chain uses TRBV4-1 with TRBJ1-3; 8 bases line up with TRBD1. This sequence originates from a woman aged 30 to 39 in good health. The specimen sequenced was blood. CDR3 sequence reads: CASSQGLLDRDHTIYF. The CDR3 DNA reads as TGCGCCAGCAGCCAAGGGCTGCTGGACAGGGACCATACCATATATTTT.